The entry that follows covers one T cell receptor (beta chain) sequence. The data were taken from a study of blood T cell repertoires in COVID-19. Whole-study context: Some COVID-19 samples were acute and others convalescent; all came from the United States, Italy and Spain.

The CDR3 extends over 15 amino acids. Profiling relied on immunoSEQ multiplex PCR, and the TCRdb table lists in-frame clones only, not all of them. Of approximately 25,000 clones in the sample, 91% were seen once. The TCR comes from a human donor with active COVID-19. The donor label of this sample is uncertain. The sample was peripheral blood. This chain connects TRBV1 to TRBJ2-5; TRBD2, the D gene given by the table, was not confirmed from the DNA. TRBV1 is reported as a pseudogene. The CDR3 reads CTSSRSAGSQETQYF. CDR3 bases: TGCACCAGCAGCCGTTCGGCGGGGTCACAAGAGACCCAGTACTTC.